This passage covers 28 T cell receptor beta chains from one sample sequenced in a study of shared clonotypes between healthy human individuals. Repertoires were generated with immunoSEQ multiplex PCR, while TCRdb's copy carries only in-frame clones and drops some. The sample includes fewer than 1.8 million clones, 98% of them seen just once. The sample taken for sequencing was naive CD4+ T cells sorted from blood. Sample subset: CD45RA+ positively selected. The receptor set was obtained from a man between 25 and 39 years old in good health.

On this clone: The CDR3 does not end in the conserved phenylalanine or tryptophan, so this is likely a read error. The DNA is omitted, as the CDR3 cannot be located on it reliably, and the CDR3 follows TCRdb's listing. The V call is TRBV5-8, the J call TRBJ1-1. The CDR3 region is 11 residues in length, termini included. The V gene's germline CDR1 is SGHTS and CDR2 YDEGEE. CDR3 sequence reads: CASSFPGPGRG.

The chain is built from TRBV5-4 and TRBJ2-7, with 13 bases aligning to TRBD2. The CDR3 covers 15 residues. Germline-derived CDR1 and CDR2 are SGHNT and YYREEE (reference sequence). V lost 0 bases and J lost 7; bases outside the gene matches: 4. CDR3 residues: CASSLEGLAGREQYF. The CDR3 DNA reads TGTGCCAGCAGCTTGGAGGGACTAGCGGGACGGGAGCAGTACTTC.

This sequence joins TRBV28 and TRBJ2-4; TRBD1 might be the D (6 bases). Trimming took off 6 bases at V and 7 bases at J, with 19 bases between the two ends. This CDR3 has 15 amino acids. Germline lookup yields CDR1 MDHEN and CDR2 SYDVKM. The CDR3 DNA sequence: TGTGCCAGCAGCTACACAGGGACACGGGACAACATTCAGTACTTC. This gives the protein CASSYTGTRDNIQYF.

The rearrangement uses TRBV29-1 and TRBJ2-5; 13 bases map to TRBD2. V dropped 3 bases and J dropped 8; count of bases not matched to a gene: 12. This CDR3 comprises 16 residues. Germline CDR1 SQVTM, CDR2 ANQGSEA. CDR3: CSVDPSLAGGPGTQYF. In DNA, the CDR3 is TGCAGCGTTGATCCTTCACTAGCGGGAGGGCCGGGCACCCAGTACTTC.

The chain carries TRBV18 and TRBJ2-2; the D is unclear. This CDR3 spans 15 amino acids. Trimming removed 2 bases from V and 6 bases from J, with 13 bases in between. In germline, CDR1 is KGHSH, CDR2 LQKENI. This CDR3 is CASSPYLGIAGELFF. The CDR3, as DNA: TGTGCCAGCTCACCATACTTGGGAATCGCCGGGGAGCTGTTTTTT. Full variable domain (missing parts from reference TRBV18 and TRBJ2-2): NAGVMQNPRHLVRRRGQEARLRCSPMKGHSHVYWYRQLPEEGLKFMVYLQKENIIDESGMPKERFSAEFPKEGPSILRIQQVVRGDSAAYFCASSPYLGIAGELFFGEGSRLTVL.

The chain recombines TRBV5-1 with TRBJ2-1, with 10 bases that match TRBD1. The germline CDR1 and CDR2 sequences are SGHRS and YFSETQ. V was pared by 5 bases and J by 8 bases, with 7 bases of the junction left unmatched. The CDR3 sequence is 14 residues long. CDR3 nucleotide sequence: TGCGCCAGCAGGACCGGGACAGGGGTGGATGAGCAGTTCTTC. It yields the protein CASRTGTGVDEQFF.

J is TRBJ2-4 and V is TRBV19; 7 bases agree with TRBD1. Germline V CDR1 and CDR2: LNHDA, SQIVND (reference sequence). The CDR3 length is 13 residues. The V segment lost 7 bases and the J segment 4 bases; nucleotides outside the gene matches: 4. In DNA form, the CDR3 reads TGTGCCAGTATTGGGACAGATAAAAACATTCAGTACTTC. Translation: CASIGTDKNIQYF.

This chain joins TRBV11-2 and TRBJ1-5; the D gene is possibly TRBD1 (6 bases). The germline V gene has CDR1 SGHAT and CDR2 FQNNGV. V dropped 5 bases and J dropped 4 bases, with 9 bases sitting between them. There are 13 residues in the CDR3. The CDR3 is CASSITGNQPQHF. CDR3 DNA sequence: TGTGCCAGCAGCATCACAGGGAATCAGCCCCAGCATTTT. Based on the CDR3 plus reference TRBV11-2 and TRBJ1-5, the full variable domain is EAGVAQSPRYKIIEKRQSVAFWCNPISGHATLYWYQQILGQGPKLLIQFQNNGVVDDSQLPKDRFSAERLKGVDSTLKIQPAKLEDSAVYLCASSITGNQPQHFGDGTRLSIL.

V usage is TRBV7-3 and J usage is TRBJ2-7; D call uncertain. V was pared by 1 base and J by 8 bases, with 12 bases between. CDR3 length equals 13 residues. The germline gives CDR1 SGHTA, CDR2 FQGTGA. CDR3 protein: CASSLRESNKQYF. CDR3 DNA: TGTGCCAGCAGCTTAAGGGAATCTAACAAGCAGTACTTC.

The genes are TRBV10-3 and TRBJ1-2, with TRBD1 matching 7 bases. This CDR3 spans 14 amino acids. V gave up 8 bases and J gave up 4 bases; unmatched junction bases: 10. The germline V gene encodes CDR1 ENHRY and CDR2 SYGVKD. CDR3 coding DNA: TGTGCCATCGGCCGGGACAGAGACCTCTATGGCTACACCTTC. Its translation is CAIGRDRDLYGYTF.

The chain recombines TRBV28 with TRBJ2-7; D assignment may be TRBD1 or TRBD2 (5 bases each). Germline lookup yields CDR1 MDHEN and CDR2 SYDVKM. With 8 bases removed from V and 4 bases from J, the gap between germline ends came to 18 bases. CDR3 length: 14 residues. CDR3 region: CASSETGRLYEQYF. Here the CDR3 DNA reads TGTGCCAGCTCCGAAACGGGACGGCTATACGAGCAGTACTTC.

The CDR3 DNA follows: TGTGCCAGCAGTGAAGCGACGACAGGGAGGCTTGGCTACACCTTC. Its protein product is CASSEATTGRLGYTF. This chain joins TRBV6-1 and TRBJ1-2, with 7 nucleotides matching TRBD1. The CDR3 length is 15 residues. Germline V gene data show CDR1 as MNHNS and CDR2 as SASEGT. V shed 0 bases, J shed 7 bases, and the junction held 8 bases outside the gene matches.

V is TRBV6-5 and J is TRBJ1-1; 7 bases match TRBD1. CDR3 size: 14 residues. J gave up 3 bases and V 7 bases, and 8 bases lay outside the gene matches. Germline assignment: CDR1 MNHEY and CDR2 SVGAGI. CDR3 in DNA: TGTGCCAGCAACAACGGAGGGGGCGACACTGAAGCTTTCTTT. As protein: CASNNGGGDTEAFF.

This clone was seen only once. The chain has TRBV15 and TRBJ2-7, with TRBD2 identical over 7 bases. The CDR3 totals 16 residues. CDR1 LNHNV and CDR2 YYDKDF come from the germline V gene (reference sequence). V dropped 3 bases and J dropped 1; count of bases not matched to a gene: 9. The CDR3 DNA reads TGTGCCACCAGCAGGGTGATCCTAGCGGATTCCTACGAGCAGTACTTC. Protein sequence: CATSRVILADSYEQYF.

V usage is TRBV4-2 and J usage is TRBJ2-7; no clear D gene. This CDR3 contains 15 residues. Looked up from germline, CDR1 is LGHNA and CDR2 is YNFKEQ. Trimming stripped 0 bases from V and 0 bases from J, with 9 bases between. CDR3 nucleotide sequence: TGTGCCAGCAGCCAAGATTTTGGGGACTCCTACGAGCAGTACTTC. Translating gives CASSQDFGDSYEQYF.

J is TRBJ1-1 and V is TRBV10-2, with D possibly TRBD1 on 5 matching bases. Germline V lookup: CDR1 WSHSY, CDR2 SAAADI. This CDR3 is 15 amino acids long. With 4 bases removed from V and 5 bases from J, the gap between germline ends came to 17 bases. CDR3 region: CASSGTIGGRTEAFF. In DNA, the CDR3 is TGCGCCAGCAGTGGGACGATTGGGGGACGGACTGAAGCTTTCTTT.

The chain links TRBV11-2 to TRBJ1-5; tentative D call: TRBD1 (6 bases). CDR3 size: 15 residues. CDR1 and CDR2 (germline): SGHAT, FQNNGV. Trimming pared 3 bases from V and 6 bases from J, leaving 15 bases between. CDR3 nucleotide sequence: TGTGCCAGCAGCTTCGGGTCAGGGGCCGGTCAGCCCCAGCATTTT. It specifies CASSFGSGAGQPQHF.

The chain carries TRBV4-1 and TRBJ2-1, with TRBD1 matching 9 bases. This CDR3 is 15 amino acids long. Germline V gene sequence: CDR1 MGHRA, CDR2 YSYEKL. The J segment lost 6 bases and the V segment lost 4 bases, leaving 7 bases of the junction unmatched. Here the CDR3 reads CASSPGTGWVNEQFF. Written as DNA, the CDR3 is TGCGCCAGCAGCCCCGGGACAGGGTGGGTCAATGAGCAGTTCTTC.

V is TRBV25-1 and J is TRBJ2-2, with unresolved D. V shed 1 base and J shed 1 base, with 7 bases lying between them. Germline CDR1 and CDR2: MGHDK and SYGVNS. This CDR3 contains 15 residues. CDR3 coding DNA: TGTGCCAGCAGTGAATTTAGCAGGAACACCGGGGAGCTGTTTTTT. It specifies CASSEFSRNTGELFF.

This clone has just one count. The gene calls are TRBV11-2 and TRBJ2-1; 7 positions match TRBD2. J gave up 7 bases and V 1 base, and 10 bases lay outside the gene matches. Germline V gene sequence: CDR1 SGHAT, CDR2 FQNNGV. This CDR3 has 16 residues. The CDR3 spells CASSLGGLADVNEQFF. DNA of the CDR3: TGTGCCAGCAGCTTAGGAGGGCTAGCGGATGTTAATGAGCAGTTCTTC. Full variable domain (rest looked up from reference TRBV11-2 and TRBJ2-1): EAGVAQSPRYKIIEKRQSVAFWCNPISGHATLYWYQQILGQGPKLLIQFQNNGVVDDSQLPKDRFSAERLKGVDSTLKIQPAKLEDSAVYLCASSLGGLADVNEQFFGPGTRLTVL.

This clone appeared once. V and J are TRBV6-5 and TRBJ2-7; 8 nucleotides agree with TRBD2. This CDR3 contains 15 residues. Trimming removed 5 bases from V and 0 bases from J; junction bases left unmatched: 6. Germline CDR1 and CDR2: MNHEY and SVGAGI. The CDR3 DNA reads as TGTGCCAGCAGTCTACAGGGACTAGGCTCCTACGAGCAGTACTTC. Encoded protein: CASSLQGLGSYEQYF.

The chain recombines TRBV14 with TRBJ1-2; 9 nucleotides match TRBD1. J was trimmed by 2 bases and V by 5 bases; bases with no gene match: 3. The CDR3 is made up of 14 amino acids. Germline lookup yields CDR1 SGHDN and CDR2 FVKESK. In DNA, the CDR3 is TGTGCCAGCAGCTTACAGGGGGCCAACTATGGCTACACCTTC. Encoded protein: CASSLQGANYGYTF.

The chain is built from TRBV7-2 and TRBJ2-7; 10 bases are a match to TRBD2. Unmatched junction bases numbered 9, after V lost 1 base and J lost 6 bases. The germline CDR1 and CDR2 sequences are SGHTA and FQGNSA. CDR3 length: 16 amino acids. The CDR3 protein is CASSLVAGGGGPEQYF. The CDR3 bases are TGTGCCAGCAGCTTAGTAGCGGGAGGAGGTGGGCCCGAGCAGTACTTC. The complete variable domain, with remaining parts taken from reference TRBV7-2 and TRBJ2-7, reads GAGVSQSPSNKVTEKGKDVELRCDPISGHTALYWYRQSLGQGLEFLIYFQGNSAPDKSGLPSDRFSAERTGGSVSTLTIQRTQQEDSAVYLCASSLVAGGGGPEQYFGPGTRLTVT.

This chain uses TRBV29-1 with TRBJ2-7; TRBD2 matches at 11 bases. The V and J ends lost 4 bases and 2 bases, in that order; junction bases with no gene match: 10. The CDR3 has 16 residues. Germline V lookup: CDR1 SQVTM, CDR2 ANQGSEA. In DNA, the CDR3 is TGCAGCGTTGTCCTTACACTAGCGGGAGAGGCCTACGAGCAGTACTTC. As protein: CSVVLTLAGEAYEQYF.

V gene TRBV5-1 combines with J gene TRBJ1-2; D ambiguous. Trimming left V 2 bases short and J 8 bases short, with 13 bases between. Looked up from germline, CDR1 is SGHRS and CDR2 is YFSETQ. The CDR3 runs 13 residues. The CDR3 nucleotides read TGCGCCAGCAGCTTAACTACCGAGGGAGGCTACACCTTC. Translating it yields CASSLTTEGGYTF. Based on the CDR3 plus reference TRBV5-1 and TRBJ1-2, the full variable domain is KAGVTQTPRYLIKTRGQQVTLSCSPISGHRSVSWYQQTPGQGLQFLFEYFSETQRNKGNFPGRFSGRQFSNSRSEMNVSTLELGDSALYLCASSLTTEGGYTFGSGTRLTVV.

The chain joins TRBV9 to TRBJ1-1; 7 nucleotides line up with TRBD1. There are 14 residues in the CDR3. V shed 0 bases and J 2 bases; nucleotides not matched to a gene: 1. The germline V gene encodes CDR1 SGDLS and CDR2 YYNGEE. The CDR3 here is CASSVDRGNTEAFF. The CDR3 bases are TGTGCCAGCAGCGTAGACAGGGGAAACACTGAAGCTTTCTTT.

Here the CDR3 reads CASRSHTQFF. The CDR3 nucleotides are TGTGCCAGCCGGTCCCATACGCAGTTCTTC. This rearrangement joins TRBV28 to TRBJ2-1; no definite D call. The CDR3 totals 10 residues. Looked up from germline, CDR1 is MDHEN and CDR2 is SYDVKM. V was pared by 8 bases and J by 12 bases, with 11 bases between.

J is TRBJ2-1 and V is TRBV7-9; D not certain. V gave up 4 bases and J gave up 12 bases, with 16 bases separating them. Germline assignment: CDR1 SEHNR and CDR2 FQNEAQ (reference sequence). This CDR3 spans 13 amino acids. The CDR3 loop is CASSSRLDIWQFF. The CDR3 DNA reads TGTGCCAGCAGCTCCAGATTGGATATTTGGCAGTTCTTC. Complete variable domain (other parts from reference TRBV7-9 and TRBJ2-1): DTGVSQNPRHKITKRGQNVTFRCDPISEHNRLYWYRQTLGQGPEFLTYFQNEAQLEKSRLLSDRFSAERPKGSFSTLEIQRTEQGDSAMYLCASSSRLDIWQFFGPGTRLTVL.